A selection of T cell receptor beta chains follows, all from one sample in a study of a mutant IDH1 vaccine in newly diagnosed glioma. The data were produced by immunoSEQ multiplex PCR, yet TCRdb's version contains in-frame clones alone and is incomplete. The sample contains about 29,000 clones, around three quarters of which appear only once. Antigens for these TCRs are unknown. Sequencing was performed on PBMCs, taken from a glioma patient whose treatment included an IDH1 peptide vaccine. These receptors all stem from a man in his fifties with glioma. Each CDR3 is given with its conserved first and last residue. The D gene is left open where the match is weak. The size entry is marked missing in some rows and otherwise reads once, few, many or a size class.

j_call: TRBJ1-2; clone_size: .; d_call: .; v_call: TRBV2; cdr3_nt: TGTGCCAGCTCGTGGACACCCCTTGGTGGCTACACCTTC; cdr3_aa: CASSWTPLGGYTF
j_call: TRBJ1-2; clone_size: .; d_call: .; v_call: TRBV30; cdr3_nt: TGTGCCTGGACTCGACAGAGAAACTATGGCTACACCTTC; cdr3_aa: CAWTRQRNYGYTF
j_call: TRBJ1-6; clone_size: .; d_call: TRBD1; v_call: TRBV23-1; cdr3_nt: TGCGCCAGCAGCCATCGGACAGGGGGCGGATCACCCCTCCACTTT; cdr3_aa: CASSHRTGGGSPLHF
j_call: TRBJ2-2; clone_size: .; d_call: .; v_call: TRBV7-7; cdr3_nt: TGTGCTAGCAGGAGCGAGGCCGGGGAGCTGTTTTTT; cdr3_aa: CASRSEAGELFF
j_call: TRBJ1-1; clone_size: .; d_call: .; v_call: TRBV5-6; cdr3_nt: TGTGCCAGCATGAGTCTCCATTGGGCGGGCACTGAAGCTTTCTTT; cdr3_aa: CASMSLHWAGTEAFF
j_call: TRBJ1-1; clone_size: .; d_call: .; v_call: TRBV9; cdr3_nt: TGTGCCAGCAGCGTAGACTCGGGCTTTACTGAAGCTTTCTTT; cdr3_aa: CASSVDSGFTEAFF
j_call: TRBJ1-5; clone_size: .; d_call: TRBD1; v_call: TRBV6-1; cdr3_nt: TGTGCCAGCAGTGAAGAACAGGGGAGGTTGCAGCCCCAGCATTTT; cdr3_aa: CASSEEQGRLQPQHF
j_call: TRBJ2-7; clone_size: .; d_call: .; v_call: TRBV19; cdr3_nt: TGTGCCAGTAGTATCGGGGCCGGTAGCTCCTACGAGCAGTACTTC; cdr3_aa: CASSIGAGSSYEQYF
j_call: TRBJ2-5; clone_size: few; d_call: .; v_call: TRBV10-3; cdr3_nt: TGTGCCATCAGGGCCGAGTTAGAGACCCAGTACTTC; cdr3_aa: CAIRAELETQYF
j_call: TRBJ2-5; clone_size: .; d_call: .; v_call: TRBV5-4; cdr3_nt: TGTGCCAGCAGCTTGCCCACCCAAGAGACCCAGTACTTC; cdr3_aa: CASSLPTQETQYF
j_call: TRBJ2-7; clone_size: .; d_call: .; v_call: TRBV2; cdr3_nt: TGTGCCAGCAAGAGGACAGACCTGATATACGAGCAGTACTTC; cdr3_aa: CASKRTDLIYEQYF
j_call: TRBJ2-7; clone_size: .; d_call: .; v_call: TRBV11-2; cdr3_nt: TGTGCCAGCAGCTTAGATAGCGTCGAGCAGTACTTC; cdr3_aa: CASSLDSVEQYF
j_call: TRBJ1-1; clone_size: .; d_call: .; v_call: TRBV2; cdr3_nt: TGTGCCAGCTGCAAGGGGAACACTGAAGCTTTCTTT; cdr3_aa: CASCKGNTEAFF
j_call: TRBJ1-4; clone_size: .; d_call: .; v_call: TRBV7-8; cdr3_nt: TGTGCCAGCAGCCCGGGGGTATTTAATGAAAAACTGTTTTTT; cdr3_aa: CASSPGVFNEKLFF
j_call: TRBJ2-5; clone_size: .; d_call: TRBD2; v_call: TRBV15; cdr3_nt: TGTGCCACCAGCAGAGGCGGGGCGGGAGGGCAAGAGACCCAGTACTTC; cdr3_aa: CATSRGGAGGQETQYF
j_call: TRBJ2-1; clone_size: few; d_call: .; v_call: TRBV19; cdr3_nt: TGTGCCAGTATCCCGTTAGACACCCTCCCTACCAATGAGCAGTTCTTC; cdr3_aa: CASIPLDTLPTNEQFF
j_call: TRBJ2-3; clone_size: .; d_call: .; v_call: TRBV14; cdr3_nt: TGTGCCAGCAGCCAAGTCTTTTTGGGTGCCGCAAATTTT; cdr3_aa: CASSQVFLGAANF
j_call: TRBJ1-1; clone_size: .; d_call: TRBD1; v_call: TRBV18; cdr3_nt: TGTGCCAGCTCATTGGACAGGGACTACACTGAAGCTTTCTTT; cdr3_aa: CASSLDRDYTEAFF
j_call: TRBJ1-2; clone_size: .; d_call: .; v_call: TRBV6-1; cdr3_nt: TGTGCCAGCAGTGAGGTGCAGGGGATGGTTGGCTACACCTTC; cdr3_aa: CASSEVQGMVGYTF
j_call: TRBJ1-4; clone_size: .; d_call: .; v_call: TRBV5-4; cdr3_nt: TGTGCCAGCAGCCAAGCTGCAACTAATGAAAAACTGTTTTTT; cdr3_aa: CASSQAATNEKLFF
j_call: TRBJ1-2; clone_size: .; d_call: TRBD1; v_call: TRBV5-8; cdr3_nt: TGTGCCAGCAGCTTGGTGGGACAGGGGACCTATGGCTACACCTTC; cdr3_aa: CASSLVGQGTYGYTF
j_call: TRBJ2-1; clone_size: .; d_call: TRBD2; v_call: TRBV10-3; cdr3_nt: TGTGCCATCGGGCAAGGACGAAGGGAGGGAAATGAGCAGTTCTTC; cdr3_aa: CAIGQGRREGNEQFF
j_call: TRBJ2-7; clone_size: .; d_call: .; v_call: TRBV4-3; cdr3_nt: TGCGCCAGCAGCCCCGGCGGTGGCCAGGCTTACTCCTACGAGCAGTACTTC; cdr3_aa: CASSPGGGQAYSYEQYF
j_call: TRBJ1-1; clone_size: .; d_call: .; v_call: TRBV5-4; cdr3_nt: TGTGCCAGCGTACCGGGGGAGGGGACTGAAGCTTTCTTT; cdr3_aa: CASVPGEGTEAFF
j_call: TRBJ2-7; clone_size: .; d_call: TRBD2; v_call: TRBV28; cdr3_nt: TGTGCCAGCAGTTTAGGAAACAGGCCGGGGGGCTTC; cdr3_aa: CASSLGNRPGGF
j_call: TRBJ2-7; clone_size: once; d_call: .; v_call: TRBV6-1; cdr3_nt: TGTGCCACCGTCATTCCCTACGAGCAGTACTTC; cdr3_aa: CATVIPYEQYF
j_call: TRBJ1-2; clone_size: .; d_call: TRBD1; v_call: TRBV5-1; cdr3_nt: TGCGCCAGCAGGGGAGGACAGGGGCATGGCTACACCTTC; cdr3_aa: CASRGGQGHGYTF
j_call: TRBJ2-1; clone_size: .; d_call: TRBD2; v_call: TRBV15; cdr3_nt: TGTGCCACCAGCAGTAGAAGCGGGAGGGCGAACAATGAGCAGTTCTTC; cdr3_aa: CATSSRSGRANNEQFF
j_call: TRBJ1-6; clone_size: .; d_call: .; v_call: TRBV25-1; cdr3_nt: TGTGCCAGCAGTGAATGGGTGGGAGGGGGTTCACCCCTCCACTTT; cdr3_aa: CASSEWVGGGSPLHF
j_call: TRBJ1-5; clone_size: .; d_call: .; v_call: TRBV10-2; cdr3_nt: TGCGCCAGCAGGGAAGGGACCCTCAATCAGCCCCAGCATTTT; cdr3_aa: CASREGTLNQPQHF
j_call: TRBJ1-2; clone_size: .; d_call: .; v_call: TRBV4-3; cdr3_nt: TGCGCCAGCAGCCAGTTTCTCCGGGCCGGAGATGGCTACACCTTC; cdr3_aa: CASSQFLRAGDGYTF
j_call: TRBJ2-6; clone_size: .; d_call: .; v_call: TRBV5-1; cdr3_nt: TGCGCCAGCAGCCCTAGTTTGGGGGCTGGGGCCAACGTCCTGACTTTC; cdr3_aa: CASSPSLGAGANVLTF
j_call: TRBJ1-1; clone_size: .; d_call: .; v_call: TRBV14; cdr3_nt: TGTGCCAGCAGCCAAGTAGGGGGCACTGAAGCTTTCTTT; cdr3_aa: CASSQVGGTEAFF
j_call: TRBJ2-2; clone_size: .; d_call: .; v_call: TRBV6-4; cdr3_nt: TGTGCCAGCAGTGACGACGACACCGGGGAGCTGTTTTTT; cdr3_aa: CASSDDDTGELFF
j_call: TRBJ1-1; clone_size: few; d_call: TRBD1; v_call: TRBV7-9; cdr3_nt: TGTGCCAGCAGCTTGGGGACAGGGAACACTGAAGCTTTCTTT; cdr3_aa: CASSLGTGNTEAFF
j_call: TRBJ1-5; clone_size: .; d_call: .; v_call: TRBV6-1; cdr3_nt: TGTGCCAGCAGTGAAAGAGGGGGATGGAGCAATCAGCCCCAGCATTTT; cdr3_aa: CASSERGGWSNQPQHF
j_call: TRBJ1-1; clone_size: .; d_call: .; v_call: TRBV4-1; cdr3_nt: TGCGCCAGCAGCCAAGGGGTGACAGTTGAAGCTTTCTTT; cdr3_aa: CASSQGVTVEAFF
j_call: TRBJ2-1; clone_size: .; d_call: TRBD2; v_call: TRBV10-3; cdr3_nt: TGTGCCATCAGTGAGACACAGCGGGAGGTGCTAACCTACAATGAGCAGTTCTTC; cdr3_aa: CAISETQREVLTYNEQFF
j_call: TRBJ2-7; clone_size: few; d_call: TRBD1; v_call: TRBV2; cdr3_nt: TGTGCCAGCAGTGGGGACAGGGTAAGCGAGCAGTACTTC; cdr3_aa: CASSGDRVSEQYF
j_call: TRBJ2-7; clone_size: .; d_call: TRBD2; v_call: TRBV19; cdr3_nt: TGTGCCAGTAGGGTAAGCGGGGGGAGCTCCTACGAGCAGTACTTC; cdr3_aa: CASRVSGGSSYEQYF
j_call: TRBJ2-7; clone_size: .; d_call: TRBD2; v_call: TRBV7-9; cdr3_nt: TGTGCCAGCAGGATTAGCGGGGAGAGCTACGAGCAGTACTTC; cdr3_aa: CASRISGESYEQYF
j_call: TRBJ2-5; clone_size: .; d_call: TRBD1; v_call: TRBV5-1; cdr3_nt: TGCGCCAGCAGCGCCCGGGACAGGTTTACAGAGACCCAGTACTTC; cdr3_aa: CASSARDRFTETQYF
j_call: TRBJ1-1; clone_size: .; d_call: .; v_call: TRBV6-5; cdr3_nt: TGTGCCACAAATATAGGGACGGTGAACACTGAAGCTTTCTTT; cdr3_aa: CATNIGTVNTEAFF
j_call: TRBJ2-5; clone_size: .; d_call: TRBD1; v_call: TRBV10-3; cdr3_nt: TGTGCCATCAGTGAACCCCGGGACAGGGTAAGTAGTTCGGAGACCCAGTACTTC; cdr3_aa: CAISEPRDRVSSSETQYF
j_call: TRBJ2-5; clone_size: .; d_call: .; v_call: TRBV5-8; cdr3_nt: TGTGCCAGCAGTCACCCGGGGGAAGAGACCCAGTACTTC; cdr3_aa: CASSHPGEETQYF
j_call: TRBJ2-3; clone_size: .; d_call: TRBD2; v_call: TRBV5-4; cdr3_nt: TGTGCCAGCAGCGGGGGACTAGCGGGAGGGGGCACAGATACGCAGTATTTT; cdr3_aa: CASSGGLAGGGTDTQYF
j_call: TRBJ2-7; clone_size: .; d_call: .; v_call: TRBV5-1; cdr3_nt: TGCGCCAGCAGCCTCGGAGGGACACCAACCTACGAGCAGTACTTC; cdr3_aa: CASSLGGTPTYEQYF
j_call: TRBJ2-3; clone_size: .; d_call: TRBD2; v_call: TRBV7-8; cdr3_nt: TGTGCCAGCAGCTCCCCTAATCGACTAGCTATCACAGATACGCAGTATTTT; cdr3_aa: CASSSPNRLAITDTQYF
j_call: TRBJ2-7; clone_size: .; d_call: .; v_call: TRBV5-5; cdr3_nt: TGTGCCAGCAGCGTGGCCTTAGGCGGGACCCTCTACGAGCAGTACTTC; cdr3_aa: CASSVALGGTLYEQYF
j_call: TRBJ2-7; clone_size: .; d_call: TRBD1; v_call: TRBV2; cdr3_nt: TGTGCCAGCAGTGGGACAGGCACCCCCCACGAGCAGTACTTC; cdr3_aa: CASSGTGTPHEQYF